This TCR beta chain was captured by sequencing in a study of control samples from healthy donors and cancer patients. The CDR3 spans 14 residues. Germline values: CDR1 KGHSH, CDR2 LQKENI. Trimming cost V 3 bases and J 4 bases, with 10 bases left between them. Sequenced by immunoSEQ multiplex PCR; TCRdb stores in-frame clones only, minus some. The data contain about 120,000 clones, about 88% of them singletons. Sequencing used blood. The rearrangement joins TRBV18 to TRBJ1-5; D is possibly TRBD1 (6 bases). This TCR derives from a woman between 70 and 85 years old in good health. The CDR3 here is CASSPKGGNQPQHF. CDR3 DNA sequence: TGTGCCAGCTCACCCAAAGGGGGGAATCAGCCCCAGCATTTT.